Sequencing of this TCR beta chain was carried out in a study of blood T cell repertoires in COVID-19. TCRdb's copy holds only in-frame clones and misses some; the assay was immunoSEQ multiplex PCR. The sample lists about 260,000 clones, 85% to 95% occurring once. Sequencing used PBMCs or T cells enriched from blood (not recorded which). The TCR was taken from a man in his forties who had been exposed to COVID-19.

CDR3 protein: CASSPGTSGTQETQYF. The DNA of the CDR3 is TGTGCCAGCAGCCCCGGGACTAGCGGGACCCAAGAGACCCAGTACTTC. This chain joins TRBV7-2 and TRBJ2-5, with 13 bases aligning to TRBD2. Germline V lookup: CDR1 SGHTA, CDR2 FQGNSA. The CDR3 runs to 16 residues. Trimming cost V 5 bases and J 1 base; bases outside gene matches: 4.